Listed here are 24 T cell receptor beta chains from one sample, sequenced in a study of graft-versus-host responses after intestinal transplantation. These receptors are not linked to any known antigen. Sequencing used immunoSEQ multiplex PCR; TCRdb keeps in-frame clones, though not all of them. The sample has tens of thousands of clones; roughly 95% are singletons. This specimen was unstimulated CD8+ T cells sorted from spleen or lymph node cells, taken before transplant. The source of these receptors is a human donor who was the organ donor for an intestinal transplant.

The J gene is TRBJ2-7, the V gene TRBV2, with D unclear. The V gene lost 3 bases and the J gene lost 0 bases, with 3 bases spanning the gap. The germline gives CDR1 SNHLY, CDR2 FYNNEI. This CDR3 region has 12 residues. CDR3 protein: CASSDSSYEQYF. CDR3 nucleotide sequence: TGTGCCAGCAGTGACTCCTCCTACGAGCAGTACTTC.

The CDR3: CASSPASGGGGEQFF. The DNA of the CDR3 is TGTGCCAGCAGCCCGGCTAGCGGGGGGGGAGGTGAGCAGTTCTTC. The genes are TRBV27 and TRBJ2-1; 12 positions agree with TRBD2. This CDR3 is 15 amino acids long. V lost 6 bases, J lost 9 bases, and 9 bases stayed unmatched. Germline values: CDR1 MNHEY, CDR2 SMNVEV (reference sequence).

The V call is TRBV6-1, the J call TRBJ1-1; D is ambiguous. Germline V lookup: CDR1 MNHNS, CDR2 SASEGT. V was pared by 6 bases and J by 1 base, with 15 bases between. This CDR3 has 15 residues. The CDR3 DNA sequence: TGTGCCAGCAGCCGCTCGACGGTGGCGAACACTGAAGCTTTCTTT. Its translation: CASSRSTVANTEAFF.

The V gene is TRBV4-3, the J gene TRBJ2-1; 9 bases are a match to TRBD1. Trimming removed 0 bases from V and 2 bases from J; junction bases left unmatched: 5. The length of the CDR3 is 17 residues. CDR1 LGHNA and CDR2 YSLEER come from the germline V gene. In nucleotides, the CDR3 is TGCGCCAGCAGCCAAGAAATGCGGACAGGGGCCTACAATGAGCAGTTCTTC. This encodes CASSQEMRTGAYNEQFF.

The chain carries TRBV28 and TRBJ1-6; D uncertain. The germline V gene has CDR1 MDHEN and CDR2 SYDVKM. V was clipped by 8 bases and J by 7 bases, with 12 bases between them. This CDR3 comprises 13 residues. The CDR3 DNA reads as TGTGCCAGCTCTGGTGGCCCAAATTCACCCCTCCACTTT. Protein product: CASSGGPNSPLHF.

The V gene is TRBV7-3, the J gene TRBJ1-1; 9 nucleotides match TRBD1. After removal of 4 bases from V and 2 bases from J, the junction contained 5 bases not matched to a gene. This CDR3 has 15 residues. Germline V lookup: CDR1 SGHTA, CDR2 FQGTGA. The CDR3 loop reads CASSSETGGNTEAFF. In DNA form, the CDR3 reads TGTGCCAGCAGCTCTGAGACAGGGGGTAACACTGAAGCTTTCTTT.

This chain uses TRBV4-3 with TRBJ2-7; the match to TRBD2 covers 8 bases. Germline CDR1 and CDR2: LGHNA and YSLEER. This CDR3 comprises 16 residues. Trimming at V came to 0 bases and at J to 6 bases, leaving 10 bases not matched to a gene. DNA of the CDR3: TGCGCCAGCAGCCAAGATCTCCCGGGACTAGGGGCCGAGCAGTACTTC. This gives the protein CASSQDLPGLGAEQYF.

CDR3 sequence reads: CASSQEDYGYTF. The CDR3 DNA reads TGTGCCAGCAGCCAAGAGGACTATGGCTACACCTTC. The chain joins TRBV4-2 to TRBJ1-2; D uncertain. V gave up 0 bases and J gave up 3 bases, with 2 bases separating them. Germline V gene sequence: CDR1 LGHNA, CDR2 YNFKEQ. The CDR3 is 12 residues long.

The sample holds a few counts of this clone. The CDR3 is CASSPTLETEAFF. For the CDR3, the DNA is TGTGCCAGTAGCCCCACTCTAGAGACTGAAGCTTTCTTT. The V call is TRBV19, the J call TRBJ1-1, with D uncertain. The CDR3 covers 13 residues. Trimming pared 6 bases from V and 5 bases from J, leaving 13 bases between. Germline assignment: CDR1 LNHDA and CDR2 SQIVND (reference sequence).

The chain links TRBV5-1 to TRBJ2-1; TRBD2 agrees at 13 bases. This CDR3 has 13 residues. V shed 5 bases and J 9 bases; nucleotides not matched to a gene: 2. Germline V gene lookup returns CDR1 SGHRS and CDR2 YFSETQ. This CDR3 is CASRLAGGIEQFF. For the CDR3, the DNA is TGCGCCAGCAGACTAGCGGGGGGGATTGAGCAGTTCTTC.

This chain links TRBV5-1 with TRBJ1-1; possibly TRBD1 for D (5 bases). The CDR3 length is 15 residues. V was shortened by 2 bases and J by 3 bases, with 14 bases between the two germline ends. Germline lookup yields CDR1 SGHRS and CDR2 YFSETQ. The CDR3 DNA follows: TGCGCCAGCAGCTTCAGAAGGGCGGGGGACACTGAAGCTTTCTTT. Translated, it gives CASSFRRAGDTEAFF.

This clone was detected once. DNA of the CDR3: TGTGCCAGCAGTTTAACGCATTACGAGCAGTACTTC. Translated, it gives CASSLTHYEQYF. This sequence joins TRBV28 and TRBJ2-7, with no clear D. Trimming removed 2 bases from V and 4 bases from J, with 6 bases in between. From germline, CDR1 is MDHEN and CDR2 SYDVKM. The CDR3 consists of 12 residues. The whole variable domain, filled in from reference TRBV28 and TRBJ2-7, reads DVKVTQSSRYLVKRTGEKVFLECVQDMDHENMFWYRQDPGLGLRLIYFSYDVKMKEKGDIPEGYSVSREKKERFSLILESASTNQTSMYLCASSLTHYEQYFGPGTRLTVT.

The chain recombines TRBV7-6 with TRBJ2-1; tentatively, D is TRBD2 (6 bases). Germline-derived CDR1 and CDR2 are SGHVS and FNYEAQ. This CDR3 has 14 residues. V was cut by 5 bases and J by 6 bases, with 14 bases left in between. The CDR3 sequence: CASSPSGGLNEQFF. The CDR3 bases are TGTGCCAGCAGCCCATCCGGGGGACTCAATGAGCAGTTCTTC.

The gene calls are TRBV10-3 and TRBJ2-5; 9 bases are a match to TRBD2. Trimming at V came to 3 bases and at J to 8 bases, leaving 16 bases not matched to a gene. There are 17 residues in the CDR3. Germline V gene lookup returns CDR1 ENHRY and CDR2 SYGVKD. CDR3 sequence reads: CAISEPDLLAGQVTQYF. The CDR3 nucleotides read TGTGCCATCAGTGAACCCGACCTGCTAGCGGGGCAAGTCACCCAGTACTTC.

The CDR3: CASSGGTSFADTQYF. In nucleotides, the CDR3 is TGTGCCAGCAGCGGAGGGACTAGTTTTGCAGATACGCAGTATTTT. The rearrangement joins TRBV13 to TRBJ2-3; TRBD2 matches at 8 bases. Germline loops: CDR1 PRHDT, CDR2 FYEKMQ (reference sequence). V lost 5 bases, J lost 4 bases, and 8 bases stayed unmatched. The CDR3 extends over 15 amino acids.

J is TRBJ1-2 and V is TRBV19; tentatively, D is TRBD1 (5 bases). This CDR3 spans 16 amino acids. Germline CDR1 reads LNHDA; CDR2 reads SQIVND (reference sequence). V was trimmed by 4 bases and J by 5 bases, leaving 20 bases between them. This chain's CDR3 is CASSSLYADQGYGYTF. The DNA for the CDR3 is TGTGCCAGTAGTAGTTTGTATGCGGATCAGGGATATGGCTACACCTTC.

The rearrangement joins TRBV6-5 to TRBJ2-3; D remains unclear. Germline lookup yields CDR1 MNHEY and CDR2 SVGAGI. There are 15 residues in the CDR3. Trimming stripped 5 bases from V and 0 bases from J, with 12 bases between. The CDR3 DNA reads TGTGCCAGCAGTCCTTTTGGCACTAGCACAGATACGCAGTATTTT. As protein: CASSPFGTSTDTQYF.

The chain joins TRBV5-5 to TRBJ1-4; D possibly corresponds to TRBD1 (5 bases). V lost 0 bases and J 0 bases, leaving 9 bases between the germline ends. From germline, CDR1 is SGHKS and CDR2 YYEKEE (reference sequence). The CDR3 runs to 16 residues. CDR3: CASSLEGTSTNEKLFF. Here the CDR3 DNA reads TGTGCCAGCAGCTTGGAGGGGACCTCAACTAATGAAAAACTGTTTTTT. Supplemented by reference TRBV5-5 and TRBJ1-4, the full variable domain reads DAGVTQSPTHLIKTRGQQVTLRCSPISGHKSVSWYQQVLGQGPQFIFQYYEKEERGRGNFPDRFSARQFPNYSSELNVNALLLGDSALYLCASSLEGTSTNEKLFFGSGTQLSVL.

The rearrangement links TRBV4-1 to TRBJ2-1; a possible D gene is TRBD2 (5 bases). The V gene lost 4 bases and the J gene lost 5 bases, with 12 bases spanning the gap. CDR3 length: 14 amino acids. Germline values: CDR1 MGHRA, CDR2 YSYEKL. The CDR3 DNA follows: TGCGCCAGCAGCCTAGAACCTAGCAACAATGAGCAGTTCTTC. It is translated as CASSLEPSNNEQFF.

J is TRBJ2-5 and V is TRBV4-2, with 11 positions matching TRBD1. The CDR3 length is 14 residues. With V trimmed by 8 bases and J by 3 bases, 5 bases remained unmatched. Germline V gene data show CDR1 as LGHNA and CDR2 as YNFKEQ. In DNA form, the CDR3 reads TGTGCCAGCCGATCGGGACAGGGGGAAGAGACCCAGTACTTC. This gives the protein CASRSGQGEETQYF.

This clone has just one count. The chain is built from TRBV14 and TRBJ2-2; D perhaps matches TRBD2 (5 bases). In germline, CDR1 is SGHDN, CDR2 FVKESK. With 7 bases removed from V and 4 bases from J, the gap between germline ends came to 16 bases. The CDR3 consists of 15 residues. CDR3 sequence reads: CASTLDSWGTGELFF. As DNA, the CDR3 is TGTGCCAGCACCCTGGACTCCTGGGGCACCGGGGAGCTGTTTTTT.

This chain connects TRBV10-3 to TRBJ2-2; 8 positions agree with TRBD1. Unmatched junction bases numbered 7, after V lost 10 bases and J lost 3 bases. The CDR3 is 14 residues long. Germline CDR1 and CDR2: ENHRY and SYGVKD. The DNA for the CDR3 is TGTGCCACGTTGGGACAGGAGTACACCGGGGAGCTGTTTTTT. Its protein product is CATLGQEYTGELFF.

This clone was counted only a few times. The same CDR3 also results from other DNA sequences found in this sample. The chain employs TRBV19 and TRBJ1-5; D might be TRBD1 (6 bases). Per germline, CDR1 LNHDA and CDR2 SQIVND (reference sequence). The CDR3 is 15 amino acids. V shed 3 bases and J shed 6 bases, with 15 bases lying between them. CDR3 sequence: CASSMGGHGGQPQHF. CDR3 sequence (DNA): TGTGCCAGTAGTATGGGGGGGCACGGGGGTCAGCCCCAGCATTTT.

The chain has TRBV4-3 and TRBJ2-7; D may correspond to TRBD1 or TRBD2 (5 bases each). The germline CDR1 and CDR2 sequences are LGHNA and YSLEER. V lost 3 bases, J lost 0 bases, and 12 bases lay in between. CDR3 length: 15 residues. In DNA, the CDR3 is TGCGCCAGCAGCCAGGGGACGGTGACCTCCTACGAGCAGTACTTC. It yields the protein CASSQGTVTSYEQYF.